The 20 T cell receptor beta chains listed next were all sequenced from one sample in a study of beta chain features in type 1 diabetes. Expressed TCRB transcripts got sequenced, as all isolated RNA was reverse transcribed. The repertoire was sequenced with immunoSEQ multiplex PCR; TCRdb's copy has only in-frame clones and lacks some. The sample yields hundreds of thousands of clones, 10% to 15% seen once. Sequencing was carried out using naive CD4+ T cells from blood. Receptors were obtained from a young man in good health.

This chain uses TRBV19 with TRBJ1-2; no definite D call. Trimming removed 3 bases from V and 6 bases from J, with 8 bases in between. From germline, CDR1 is LNHDA and CDR2 SQIVND (reference sequence). This CDR3 spans 12 amino acids. The CDR3 DNA reads as TGTGCCAGTAGTATTTTCCCCGATGGCTACACCTTC. Translation gives CASSIFPDGYTF.

The rearrangement joins TRBV5-1 to TRBJ1-3, with 7 bases identical to TRBD1. Germline CDR1 is SGHRS and CDR2 is YFSETQ. Trimming took 4 bases from V and 0 from J; bases not matched to a gene: 7. CDR3 size: 16 residues. CDR3 nucleotides: TGCGCCAGCAGCCAACAGGGGCCCTACTCTGGAAACACCATATATTTT. It codes for CASSQQGPYSGNTIYF.

This clone has only a few counts. The chain has TRBV28 and TRBJ1-6; no firm D call. Germline V gene lookup returns CDR1 MDHEN and CDR2 SYDVKM. Trimming left V 2 bases short and J 6 bases short, with 14 bases between. CDR3 length: 16 residues. CDR3 sequence (DNA): TGTGCCAGCAGTTTAATCTCCCCTCTTTCTAATTCACCCCTCCACTTT. This gives the protein CASSLISPLSNSPLHF.

With respect to this clone: This sample includes further DNA sequences coding for the same CDR3. The chain recombines TRBV7-9 with TRBJ1-1; D is uncertain. The CDR3 loop spans 12 amino acids. Germline V gene data show CDR1 as SEHNR and CDR2 as FQNEAQ (reference sequence). Trimming removed 3 bases from V and 0 bases from J, with 2 bases in between. CDR3 protein: CASSFMNTEAFF. The CDR3 nucleotides are TGTGCCAGCAGCTTTATGAACACTGAAGCTTTCTTT.

The rearrangement joins TRBV25-1 to TRBJ1-2, with D possibly TRBD1 on 5 matching bases. Trimming removed 2 bases at V and 6 bases at J, with 13 bases between. Germline V lookup: CDR1 MGHDK, CDR2 SYGVNS. The length of the CDR3 is 14 residues. The CDR3 spells CASSELDRYHGYTF. CDR3 nucleotide sequence: TGTGCCAGCAGTGAACTCGACAGATACCATGGCTACACCTTC.

CDR3 region: CASSGRDGNTIYF. CDR3 nucleotide sequence: TGTGCCAGCAGTGGGCGGGATGGAAACACCATATATTTT. The J gene is TRBJ1-3, the V gene TRBV6-6; no firm D call. This CDR3 region has 13 residues. Trimming took off 5 bases at V and 3 bases at J, with 8 bases between the two ends. Germline CDR1 and CDR2: MNHNY and SVGAGI (reference sequence).

This clone has more than one count but fewer than ten. V usage is TRBV7-2 and J usage is TRBJ2-3, with 7 bases aligning to TRBD2. Trimming took 8 bases from V and 4 from J; bases not matched to a gene: 9. Germline CDR1 reads SGHTA; CDR2 reads FQGNSA. The CDR3 contains 14 residues. The CDR3 spells CASPKSGVADTQYF. In DNA, the CDR3 is TGTGCCAGCCCGAAAAGCGGGGTCGCAGATACGCAGTATTTT. The variable domain in full, completed from reference TRBV7-2 and TRBJ2-3, reads GAGVSQSPSNKVTEKGKDVELRCDPISGHTALYWYRQSLGQGLEFLIYFQGNSAPDKSGLPSDRFSAERTGGSVSTLTIQRTQQEDSAVYLCASPKSGVADTQYFGPGTRLTVL.

This chain uses TRBV1 with TRBJ2-1; TRBD2 reflects the table's D call only, with no check against the DNA. TRBV1 counts as a pseudogene. The CDR3 extends over 16 amino acids. The chain's CDR3 is CTSSQDSGEGYNEQFF. Written as DNA, the CDR3 is TGCACCAGCAGCCAAGATTCCGGGGAGGGGTACAATGAGCAGTTCTTC.

The chain uses TRBV5-1 and TRBJ2-1; the match to TRBD2 covers 7 bases. CDR3 length equals 15 residues. V was pared by 1 base and J by 4 bases, with 5 bases of the junction left unmatched. CDR1 and CDR2 from the germline V gene are SGHRS and YFSETQ. As DNA, the CDR3 is TGCGCCAGCAGCTTGAAGCTAGCGGCTTACAATGAGCAGTTCTTC. Translating gives CASSLKLAAYNEQFF.

In its sample, this clone was seen a few times. The rearrangement joins TRBV9 to TRBJ2-1, with D tentatively TRBD1 (6 bases). The CDR3 has 16 residues. Germline loops: CDR1 SGDLS, CDR2 YYNGEE. V shed 0 bases and J shed 0 bases, with 10 bases lying between them. As DNA, the CDR3 is TGTGCCAGCAGCGTAGCACAGGGACACTCCTACAATGAGCAGTTCTTC. This encodes CASSVAQGHSYNEQFF.

In its sample, this clone was seen a few times. The V call is TRBV6-1, the J call TRBJ2-1, with 7 bases that match TRBD1. Germline CDR1 and CDR2: MNHNS and SASEGT. The CDR3 runs to 11 residues. The CDR3 DNA sequence: TGTACCACAGGGGATGACAATGAGCAGTTCTTC. This translates into CTTGDDNEQFF.

V gene TRBV13 combines with J gene TRBJ1-1; D gene uncertain. CDR3 length: 16 amino acids. Trimming pared 4 bases from V and 0 bases from J, leaving 15 bases between. Germline CDR1 reads PRHDT; CDR2 reads FYEKMQ (reference sequence). The chain's CDR3 is CASSSLGRRLNTEAFF. The CDR3 DNA reads as TGTGCCAGCAGCTCCTTGGGGAGACGCTTGAACACTGAAGCTTTCTTT.

The chain has TRBV18 and TRBJ1-1; a possible D gene is TRBD1 (5 bases). Germline values: CDR1 KGHSH, CDR2 LQKENI. Trimming left V 3 bases short and J 1 base short, with 12 bases between. The CDR3 has 15 residues. The CDR3 is CASSPGGRPNTEAFF. DNA of the CDR3: TGTGCCAGCTCACCCGGGGGACGGCCGAACACTGAAGCTTTCTTT.

The chain combines TRBV7-3 with TRBJ2-7; 11 positions agree with TRBD1. Per the germline V gene, CDR1 is SGHTA and CDR2 is FQGTGA. V shed 2 bases, J shed 5 bases, and the junction held 8 bases outside the gene matches. The CDR3 has 16 amino acids. The DNA of the CDR3 is TGTGCCAGCAGCTTATTCTCCGGACAGGGGGCCCACGAGCAGTACTTC. Encoded protein: CASSLFSGQGAHEQYF.

The gene calls are TRBV7-3 and TRBJ1-1; D unresolved. The germline V and J ends were trimmed by 0 bases and 3 bases, with 5 bases remaining between them. CDR1 SGHTA and CDR2 FQGTGA come from the germline V gene. This CDR3 has 13 amino acids. This CDR3 reads CASSLTADTEAFF. In DNA, the CDR3 is TGTGCCAGCAGCTTAACGGCAGACACTGAAGCTTTCTTT.

In its sample, this clone was seen a few times. The rearrangement uses TRBV2 and TRBJ2-3; possible D gene TRBD1, 6 bases. The CDR3 has 14 amino acids. The V end lost 10 bases, the J end lost 0 bases, and 14 bases lay between the germline ends. Germline CDR1 SNHLY, CDR2 FYNNEI. The CDR3 spells CATKGGISTDTQYF. As DNA, the CDR3 is TGTGCCACCAAAGGGGGAATTAGCACAGATACGCAGTATTTT.

The genes are TRBV28 and TRBJ1-6, with 8 bases identical to TRBD1. This CDR3 has 15 residues. The trim removed 5 bases at V and 7 bases at J, leaving 7 bases unmatched. Germline V gene data show CDR1 as MDHEN and CDR2 as SYDVKM. The CDR3 protein is CASSPSTGANSPLHF. The CDR3 DNA sequence: TGTGCCAGCAGTCCATCGACAGGGGCGAATTCACCCCTCCACTTT.

The V gene is TRBV28, the J gene TRBJ2-1; tentatively, D is TRBD2 (5 bases). The CDR3 has 13 amino acids. Trimming cost V 11 bases and J 0 bases, with 11 bases left between them. Germline V gene lookup returns CDR1 MDHEN and CDR2 SYDVKM. CDR3 loop: CALGKSSYNEQFF. In nucleotides, the CDR3 is TGTGCCCTCGGGAAAAGCTCCTACAATGAGCAGTTCTTC.

This clone has just a few counts. This chain connects TRBV30 to TRBJ2-3; 8 bases align to TRBD2. V lost 3 bases and J lost 6; bases outside the gene matches: 11. Germline CDR1 GTSNPN, CDR2 SVGIG (reference sequence). The CDR3 runs 15 residues. CDR3 coding DNA: TGTGCCTGGAGCGCACGGGGGGGGAGAGGTGATACGCAGTATTTT. Translated, it gives CAWSARGGRGDTQYF. Supplemented by reference TRBV30 and TRBJ2-3, the full variable domain reads SQTIHQWPATLVQPVGSPLSLECTVEGTSNPNLYWYRQAAGRGLQLLFYSVGIGQISSEVPQNLSASRPQDRQFILSSKKLLLSDSGFYLCAWSARGGRGDTQYFGPGTRLTVL.

This clone was picked up a small number of times. The genes are TRBV29-1 and TRBJ2-7, with D possibly matching TRBD1 (5 bases). Germline V gene sequence: CDR1 SQVTM, CDR2 ANQGSEA. Trimming took off 5 bases at V and 3 bases at J, with 11 bases between the two ends. The CDR3 loop spans 12 amino acids. The CDR3 region is CSVSQESYEQYF. The CDR3 nucleotides read TGCAGCGTTTCACAGGAGAGCTACGAGCAGTACTTC.